This T cell receptor (beta chain) comes out of a study of T cells after yellow fever vaccination. Findings and limits, study-wide: Repertoires obtained by FACS sorting could include abundant clonotypes that entered as contaminants from the bulk population.

The CDR3 has 16 amino acids. Germline lookup yields CDR1 LGHNA and CDR2 YNFKEQ. V lost 0 bases and J 2 bases, leaving 13 bases between the germline ends. In TCRdb, the 5' RACE reads were re-called with MiXCR into one record per CDR3 protein. The sample includes about 68,000 distinct CDR3 sequences, less than 8.5% of them seen just once. This clonotype was observed a few times. Its antigen is not known. The sequence came from a man younger than 30 who received the YFV17D yellow fever vaccine. Here the sequenced sample was CD8+ T cells sorted from PBMCs, taken 45 days after the first yellow fever vaccination. The chain combines TRBV4-2 with TRBJ2-5; D perhaps matches TRBD1 (6 bases). Here the CDR3 DNA reads TGTGCCAGCAGCCAAGAATCAGGGGCCTTACAAGAGACCCAGTACTTC. Encoded protein: CASSQESGALQETQYF.